A single sample gave rise to the 27 T cell receptor beta chains below, sequenced in a study of cytomegalovirus exposure and HLA in healthy donors. The primer mix had 60 Vbeta and 13 Jbeta primers. Using immunoSEQ multiplex PCR, the repertoire was profiled, and TCRdb retains in-frame clones only, with some absent. The sample carries approximately 130,000 clones, around 73% recorded once. Source material: PBMCs. These TCRs come from a human donor in good health.

This rearrangement joins TRBV27 to TRBJ2-3; no firm D call. Between the trimmed V and J ends, which lost 4 bases and 6 bases, there was a span of 14 bases. Germline V gene data show CDR1 as MNHEY and CDR2 as SMNVEV (reference sequence). This CDR3 has 14 residues. The chain's CDR3 is CASSSNTELDTQYF. CDR3 DNA sequence: TGTGCCAGCAGTTCGAACACAGAATTGGATACGCAGTATTTT.

This clone was found a few times. CDR3 in DNA: TGTGCCAGCAGCTTCGGGATGCAGGGGGCTAGGACTGAAGCTTTCTTT. This sequence encodes CASSFGMQGARTEAFF. The chain couples TRBV7-9 to TRBJ1-1; 8 nucleotides agree with TRBD1. J was trimmed by 5 bases and V by 3 bases; bases with no gene match: 11. Germline-derived CDR1 and CDR2 are SEHNR and FQNEAQ (reference sequence). The CDR3 sequence is 16 residues long.

The chain employs TRBV7-2 and TRBJ2-7; 7 nucleotides match TRBD2. There are 16 residues in the CDR3. Germline V gene sequence: CDR1 SGHTA, CDR2 FQGNSA. The V segment lost 1 base and the J segment 3 bases; nucleotides outside the gene matches: 9. The CDR3 DNA reads as TGTGCCAGCAGCTTAGTTAGAAGCGGGACCTTCTACGAGCAGTACTTC. It specifies CASSLVRSGTFYEQYF. The full variable domain, its missing parts supplied by reference TRBV7-2 and TRBJ2-7, is GAGVSQSPSNKVTEKGKDVELRCDPISGHTALYWYRQSLGQGLEFLIYFQGNSAPDKSGLPSDRFSAERTGGSVSTLTIQRTQQEDSAVYLCASSLVRSGTFYEQYFGPGTRLTVT.

This rearrangement joins TRBV11-2 to TRBJ2-7; 8 bases align to TRBD2. The CDR3 has 14 residues. Germline CDR1 and CDR2: SGHAT and FQNNGV. V lost 4 bases and J lost 3; bases outside the gene matches: 5. In nucleotides, the CDR3 is TGTGCCAGCAGCTCGGCGGGGGGTTACTACGAGCAGTACTTC. Encoded protein: CASSSAGGYYEQYF.

The V and J genes are TRBV14 and TRBJ1-1, with 7 positions matching TRBD1. Unmatched junction bases numbered 2, after V lost 4 bases and J lost 0 bases. The CDR3 length is 14 residues. Germline CDR1 and CDR2: SGHDN and FVKESK. Here the CDR3 DNA reads TGTGCCAGCAGCCTTGGGACAGTGAACACTGAAGCTTTCTTT. This codes for CASSLGTVNTEAFF.

The CDR3 loop reads CAWSAGGAISGNTIYF. The DNA of the CDR3 is TGTGCCTGGAGTGCTGGGGGCGCAATCTCTGGAAACACCATATATTTT. The chain links TRBV30 to TRBJ1-3, with a weak D call TRBD1 (6 bases). V was shortened by 1 base and J by 0 bases, with 13 bases between the two germline ends. The CDR3 runs to 16 residues. CDR1 is GTSNPN, CDR2 SVGIG, per germline (reference sequence).

The V and J genes are TRBV5-1 and TRBJ2-3; maybe TRBD1 (5 bases). The length of the CDR3 is 13 residues. Germline V gene data show CDR1 as SGHRS and CDR2 as YFSETQ. V lost 5 bases to trimming and J lost 0 bases, with 7 bases between them. The CDR3 DNA reads TGCGCCAGCAGTTACAGGAGCACAGATACGCAGTATTTT. As protein: CASSYRSTDTQYF.

This chain links TRBV29-1 with TRBJ2-7; TRBD2 agrees at 11 bases. CDR1 and CDR2 from the germline V gene are SQVTM and ANQGSEA. V shed 4 bases and J 6 bases; nucleotides not matched to a gene: 5. The CDR3 has 13 amino acids. CDR3 region: CSVASLAGGEQYF. CDR3 sequence (DNA): TGCAGCGTTGCGTCCCTAGCGGGAGGCGAGCAGTACTTC.

The chain uses TRBV10-3 and TRBJ2-2; 7 nucleotides line up with TRBD2. This CDR3 has 13 residues. With V trimmed by 2 bases and J by 6 bases, 0 bases remained unmatched. Germline CDR1 ENHRY, CDR2 SYGVKD. The CDR3 DNA reads TGTGCCATCAGTGAGGGGGGGGCCGGGGAGCTGTTTTTT. Translated: CAISEGGAGELFF.

The chain is built from TRBV12-5 and TRBJ2-3; 11 bases fit TRBD2. The V gene end was trimmed by 4 bases and the J gene end by 2 bases; junction bases not matched to a gene: 14. Germline CDR1 and CDR2: LGHNT and FRNRAP. The CDR3 consists of 19 residues. The CDR3 sequence: CASGSSLAGGRDHTDTQYF. DNA of the CDR3: TGTGCTAGTGGTTCCTCCCTAGCGGGGGGTCGGGATCACACAGATACGCAGTATTTT.

The V gene is TRBV4-2, the J gene TRBJ1-1, with D perhaps TRBD1 (6 bases). The CDR3 loop spans 15 amino acids. Looked up from germline, CDR1 is LGHNA and CDR2 is YNFKEQ. Between the trimmed V and J ends, which lost 4 bases and 5 bases, there was a span of 17 bases. The CDR3: CASSLRTDLRTEAFF. Here the CDR3 DNA reads TGTGCCAGCAGCCTCCGGACAGACTTGAGAACTGAAGCTTTCTTT.

V is TRBV2 and J is TRBJ2-7; D ambiguous. Germline-derived CDR1 and CDR2 are SNHLY and FYNNEI. Trimming cost V 4 bases and J 3 bases, with 10 bases left between them. This CDR3 comprises 13 residues. CDR3 residues: CASSGSGRYEQYF. The CDR3 nucleotides are TGTGCCAGCAGTGGCTCGGGTCGCTACGAGCAGTACTTC.

The V gene is TRBV5-5, the J gene TRBJ1-1; 7 bases agree with TRBD1. The CDR3 is 14 residues long. The germline V gene encodes CDR1 SGHKS and CDR2 YYEKEE (reference sequence). Trimming at V came to 5 bases and at J to 6 bases, leaving 10 bases not matched to a gene. CDR3 sequence: CASRVTGSYPEAFF. CDR3 sequence (DNA): TGTGCCAGCAGGGTGACAGGGAGTTATCCTGAAGCTTTCTTT.

The gene calls are TRBV19 and TRBJ1-2; D unresolved. Per the germline V gene, CDR1 is LNHDA and CDR2 is SQIVND (reference sequence). This CDR3 is 15 amino acids long. Trimming took 3 bases from V and 4 from J, leaving 15 bases between them. CDR3 nucleotides: TGTGCCAGTAGTATGTCTGCGGGAGCGGCCTATGGCTACACCTTC. Amino acids: CASSMSAGAAYGYTF.

The chain links TRBV7-9 to TRBJ2-2; D gene unclear. Germline V lookup: CDR1 SEHNR, CDR2 FQNEAQ (reference sequence). Trimming cost V 3 bases and J 6 bases, with 5 bases left between them. The CDR3 length is 12 residues. The CDR3 DNA reads as TGTGCCAGCAGCTTTTTATCCGGGGAGCTGTTTTTT. Its translation is CASSFLSGELFF. Together with reference TRBV7-9 and TRBJ2-2, the CDR3 gives the full variable domain: DTGVSQNPRHKITKRGQNVTFRCDPISEHNRLYWYRQTLGQGPEFLTYFQNEAQLEKSRLLSDRFSAERPKGSFSTLEIQRTEQGDSAMYLCASSFLSGELFFGEGSRLTVL.

The rearrangement links TRBV9 to TRBJ2-7; 7 bases map to TRBD2. Germline trimming cut 3 bases from V and 2 bases from J; bases unmatched to any gene: 8. Germline CDR1 reads SGDLS; CDR2 reads YYNGEE. This CDR3 has 15 residues. CDR3 in amino acids: CASSEGGSFTYEQYF. The CDR3 bases are TGTGCCAGCAGCGAGGGCGGGAGTTTTACCTACGAGCAGTACTTC.

The gene calls are TRBV19 and TRBJ1-1; 8 bases agree with TRBD1. CDR3 size: 13 residues. Trimming took 4 bases from V and 5 from J; bases not matched to a gene: 3. From germline, CDR1 is LNHDA and CDR2 SQIVND (reference sequence). CDR3 sequence (DNA): TGTGCCAGTAGTAATGGACAGGGTACTGAAGCTTTCTTT. Its protein product is CASSNGQGTEAFF. The complete variable domain, with remaining parts taken from reference TRBV19 and TRBJ1-1, reads DGGITQSPKYLFRKEGQNVTLSCEQNLNHDAMYWYRQDPGQGLRLIYYSQIVNDFQKGDIAEGYSVSREKKESFPLTVTSAQKNPTAFYLCASSNGQGTEAFFGQGTRLTVV.

The chain is built from TRBV6-5 and TRBJ2-7; possibly TRBD1 for D (6 bases). Germline CDR1 is MNHEY and CDR2 is SVGAGI. V lost 6 bases and J 9 bases, leaving 24 bases between the germline ends. The CDR3 loop spans 15 amino acids. The CDR3 reads CASSPGQQGSYWQYF. The CDR3 nucleotides are TGTGCCAGCAGCCCGGGGCAACAGGGCTCCTATTGGCAGTACTTC.

The CDR3, as DNA: TGTGCCAGCTCACCAACCGGGACAGGGGCGGGGAACACTGAAGCTTTCTTT. It yields the protein CASSPTGTGAGNTEAFF. The chain is built from TRBV18 and TRBJ1-1; 10 bases agree with TRBD1. Germline V CDR1 and CDR2: KGHSH, LQKENI. The V segment lost 2 bases and the J segment 1 base; nucleotides outside the gene matches: 7. The CDR3 length is 17 residues.

The gene calls are TRBV4-1 and TRBJ2-7, with 7 bases identical to TRBD1. The CDR3 has 14 residues. Germline CDR1 is MGHRA and CDR2 is YSYEKL. V lost 4 bases and J lost 2; bases outside the gene matches: 5. In nucleotides, the CDR3 is TGCGCCAGCAGCCCTCCGGGACAGCCCTACGAGCAGTACTTC. Amino acid sequence: CASSPPGQPYEQYF.

This chain connects TRBV27 to TRBJ2-5, with D tentatively TRBD2 (6 bases). The CDR3 contains 15 residues. Germline V gene lookup returns CDR1 MNHEY and CDR2 SMNVEV (reference sequence). V was pared by 6 bases and J by 5 bases, with 19 bases between. Here the CDR3 reads CASSFGLFGGETQYF. CDR3 sequence (DNA): TGTGCCAGCAGCTTCGGGTTATTCGGGGGTGAGACCCAGTACTTC.

The rearrangement links TRBV5-1 to TRBJ2-6; D possibly corresponds to TRBD1 (5 bases). Germline V lookup: CDR1 SGHRS, CDR2 YFSETQ. This CDR3 comprises 16 residues. The V gene lost 2 bases and the J gene lost 0 bases, with 9 bases spanning the gap. The CDR3: CASSFQGDSGANVLTF. Here the CDR3 DNA reads TGCGCCAGCAGCTTCCAGGGTGACTCTGGGGCCAACGTCCTGACTTTC.

This sequence joins TRBV30 and TRBJ1-5; the D is unclear. Trimming took off 2 bases at V and 5 bases at J, with 10 bases between the two ends. Germline loops: CDR1 GTSNPN, CDR2 SVGIG (reference sequence). The CDR3 consists of 13 residues. CDR3 loop: CAWSTGWHQPQHF. The CDR3 nucleotides read TGTGCCTGGAGTACGGGGTGGCATCAGCCCCAGCATTTT.

The chain is built from TRBV18 and TRBJ2-1; TRBD2 agrees at 9 bases. V shed 3 bases, J shed 3 bases, and the junction held 3 bases outside the gene matches. The CDR3 spans 15 residues. Germline loops: CDR1 KGHSH, CDR2 LQKENI. For the CDR3, the DNA is TGTGCCAGCTCACCTAGCGGGAGCGGCTACAATGAGCAGTTCTTC. This sequence encodes CASSPSGSGYNEQFF.

The chain employs TRBV7-3 and TRBJ1-2; TRBD1 aligns across 9 bases. J gave up 7 bases and V 5 bases, and 5 bases lay outside the gene matches. The CDR3 has 13 residues. Germline assignment: CDR1 SGHTA and CDR2 FQGTGA. The CDR3: CASSRGQGTGYTF. In DNA, the CDR3 is TGTGCCAGCAGCCGGGGACAGGGCACTGGCTACACCTTC. Looking up the rest from reference TRBV7-3 and TRBJ1-2 gives the full variable domain: GAGVSQTPSNKVTEKGKYVELRCDPISGHTALYWYRQSLGQGPEFLIYFQGTGAADDSGLPNDRFFAVRPEGSVSTLKIQRTERGDSAVYLCASSRGQGTGYTFGSGTRLTVV.

V gene TRBV14 combines with J gene TRBJ2-1; no reliable D call. Deletions cut 1 base from V and 12 bases from J, with 13 bases between. Germline-derived CDR1 and CDR2 are SGHDN and FVKESK. This CDR3 comprises 13 residues. CDR3 nucleotide sequence: TGTGCCAGCAGCCAAGGACTGAGCCAAGGGCAGTTCTTC. It is translated as CASSQGLSQGQFF.

This clone was found a few times. Distinct nucleotide sequences in the sample also encode this CDR3. CDR3 in DNA: TGTGCCAGCAGTGAACCTACAGGGGAAGAGACCCAGTACTTC. Translation: CASSEPTGEETQYF. The genes are TRBV28 and TRBJ2-5; 7 bases agree with TRBD1. With 5 bases clipped from V and 3 bases from J, the junction kept 6 bases outside the gene matches. Looked up from germline, CDR1 is MDHEN and CDR2 is SYDVKM. The CDR3 runs 14 residues.